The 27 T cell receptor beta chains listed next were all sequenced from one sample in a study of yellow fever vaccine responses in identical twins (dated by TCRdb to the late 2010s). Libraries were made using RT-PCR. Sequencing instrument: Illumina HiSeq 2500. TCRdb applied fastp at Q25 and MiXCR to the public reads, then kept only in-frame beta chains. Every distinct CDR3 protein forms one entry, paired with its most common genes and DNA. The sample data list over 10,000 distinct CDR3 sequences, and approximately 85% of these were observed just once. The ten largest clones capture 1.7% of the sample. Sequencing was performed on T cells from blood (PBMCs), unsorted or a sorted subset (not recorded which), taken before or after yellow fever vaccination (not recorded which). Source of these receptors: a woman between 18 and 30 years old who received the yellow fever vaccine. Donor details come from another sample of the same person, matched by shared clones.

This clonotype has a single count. CDR3 sequence (DNA): TGTGCCAGCAGCTTCGATACGAATCAGCCCCAGCATTTT. Amino acids: CASSFDTNQPQHF. J is TRBJ1-5 and V is TRBV5-4; D gene ambiguous. The CDR3 covers 13 residues. In germline, CDR1 is SGHNT, CDR2 YYREEE (reference sequence). V was clipped by 2 bases and J by 4 bases, with 7 bases between them. Complete variable domain (other parts from reference TRBV5-4 and TRBJ1-5): ETGVTQSPTHLIKTRGQQVTLRCSSQSGHNTVSWYQQALGQGPQFIFQYYREEENGRGNFPPRFSGLQFPNYSSELNVNALELDDSALYLCASSFDTNQPQHFGDGTRLSIL.

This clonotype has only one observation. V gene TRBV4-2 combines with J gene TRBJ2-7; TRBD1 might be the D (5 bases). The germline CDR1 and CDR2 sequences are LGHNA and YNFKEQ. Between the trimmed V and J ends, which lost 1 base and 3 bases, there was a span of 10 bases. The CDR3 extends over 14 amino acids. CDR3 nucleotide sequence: TGTGCCAGCAGCCAAGGGCAGGGATTCTACGAGCAGTACTTC. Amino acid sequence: CASSQGQGFYEQYF.

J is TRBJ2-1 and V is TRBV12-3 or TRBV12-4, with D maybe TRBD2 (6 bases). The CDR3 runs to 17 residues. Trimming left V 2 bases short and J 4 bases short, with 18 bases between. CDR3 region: CASSLRRPASVYNEQFF. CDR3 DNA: TGTGCCAGCAGTTTACGGCGACCGGCTAGCGTTTACAATGAGCAGTTCTTC.

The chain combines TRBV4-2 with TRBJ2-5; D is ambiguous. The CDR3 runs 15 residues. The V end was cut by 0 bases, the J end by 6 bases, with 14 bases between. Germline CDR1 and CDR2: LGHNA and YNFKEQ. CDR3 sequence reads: CASSQDNNSAKTQYF. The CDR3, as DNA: TGTGCCAGCAGCCAAGATAATAACTCCGCGAAGACCCAGTACTTC.

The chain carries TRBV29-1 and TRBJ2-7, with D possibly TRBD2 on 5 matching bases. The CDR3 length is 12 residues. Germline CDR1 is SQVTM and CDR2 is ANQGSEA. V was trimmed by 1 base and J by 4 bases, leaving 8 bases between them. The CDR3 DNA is TGCAGCGTTGAAGGGGGAGATTACGAGCAGTACTTC. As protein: CSVEGGDYEQYF.

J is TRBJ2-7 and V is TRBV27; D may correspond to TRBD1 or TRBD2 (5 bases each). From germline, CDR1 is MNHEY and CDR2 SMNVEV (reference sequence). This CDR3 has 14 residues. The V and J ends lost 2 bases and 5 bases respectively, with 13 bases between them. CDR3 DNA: TGTGCCAGCAGTTTAAGAGGGGCTTGGGACGAGCAGTACTTC. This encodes CASSLRGAWDEQYF.

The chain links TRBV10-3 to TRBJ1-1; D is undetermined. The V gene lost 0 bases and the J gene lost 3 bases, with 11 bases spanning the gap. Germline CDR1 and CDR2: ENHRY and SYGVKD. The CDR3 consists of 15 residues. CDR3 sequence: CAISESKGRYTEAFF. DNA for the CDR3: TGTGCCATCAGTGAGTCGAAAGGGCGGTACACTGAAGCTTTCTTT.

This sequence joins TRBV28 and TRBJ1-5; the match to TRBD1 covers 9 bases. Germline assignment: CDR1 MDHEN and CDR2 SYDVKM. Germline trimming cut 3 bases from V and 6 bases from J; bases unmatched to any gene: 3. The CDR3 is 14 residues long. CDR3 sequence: CASSFRTGAQPQHF. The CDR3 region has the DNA TGTGCCAGCAGTTTTCGGACAGGGGCTCAGCCCCAGCATTTT.

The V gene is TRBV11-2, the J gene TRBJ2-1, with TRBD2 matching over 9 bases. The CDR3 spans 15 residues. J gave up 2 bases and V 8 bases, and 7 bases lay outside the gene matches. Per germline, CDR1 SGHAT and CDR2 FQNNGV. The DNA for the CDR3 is TGTGCCAGCTTAGGGAGACTAGCGGCCTACAATGAGCAGTTCTTC. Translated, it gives CASLGRLAAYNEQFF.

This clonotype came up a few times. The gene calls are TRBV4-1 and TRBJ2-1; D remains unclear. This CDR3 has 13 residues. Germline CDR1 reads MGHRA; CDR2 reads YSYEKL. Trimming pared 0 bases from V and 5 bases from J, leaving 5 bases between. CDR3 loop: CASSQDGDNEQFF. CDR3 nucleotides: TGCGCCAGCAGCCAAGATGGGGACAATGAGCAGTTCTTC.

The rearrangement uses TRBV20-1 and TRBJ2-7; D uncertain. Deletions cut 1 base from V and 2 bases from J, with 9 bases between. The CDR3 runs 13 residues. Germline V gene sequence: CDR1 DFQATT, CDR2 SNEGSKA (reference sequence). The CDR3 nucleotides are TGCAGTGCTAGAGGTCCCAAAGCCTACGAGCAGTACTTC. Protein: CSARGPKAYEQYF.

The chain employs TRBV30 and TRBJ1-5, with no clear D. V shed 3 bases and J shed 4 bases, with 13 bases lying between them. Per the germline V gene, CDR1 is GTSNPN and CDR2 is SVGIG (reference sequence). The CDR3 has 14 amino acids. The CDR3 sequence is CAWSLASLNQPQHF. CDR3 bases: TGTGCCTGGAGCCTAGCCAGTCTGAATCAGCCCCAGCATTTT.

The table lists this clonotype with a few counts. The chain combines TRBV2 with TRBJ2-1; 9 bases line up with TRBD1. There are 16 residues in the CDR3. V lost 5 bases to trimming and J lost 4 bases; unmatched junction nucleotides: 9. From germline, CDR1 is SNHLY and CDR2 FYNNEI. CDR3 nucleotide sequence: TGTGCCAGCAGTACGTTTACCGGGACAGGGTACAATGAGCAGTTCTTC. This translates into CASSTFTGTGYNEQFF.

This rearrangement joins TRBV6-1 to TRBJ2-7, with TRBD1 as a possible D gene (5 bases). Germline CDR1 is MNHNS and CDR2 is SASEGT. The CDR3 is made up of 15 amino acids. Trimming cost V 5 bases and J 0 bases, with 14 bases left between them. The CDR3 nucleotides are TGTGCCAGCAGTCCAGAGACAGTTCTCTCCTACGAGCAGTACTTC. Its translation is CASSPETVLSYEQYF.

CDR3 protein: CASSLEGVYGAFF. The CDR3 DNA reads as TGCGCCAGCAGCTTGGAGGGGGTATATGGGGCGTTCTTC. J is TRBJ2-1 and V is TRBV5-1; D possibly corresponds to TRBD1 (6 bases). Trimming took off 0 bases at V and 15 bases at J, with 16 bases between the two ends. Germline V gene lookup returns CDR1 SGHRS and CDR2 YFSETQ. CDR3 length: 13 amino acids.

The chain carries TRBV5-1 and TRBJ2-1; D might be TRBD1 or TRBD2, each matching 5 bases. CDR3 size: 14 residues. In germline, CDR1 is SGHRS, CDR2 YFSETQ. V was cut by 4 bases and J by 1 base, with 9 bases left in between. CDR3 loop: CASSGTPSYNEQFF. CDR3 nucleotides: TGCGCCAGCAGCGGGACCCCGTCCTACAATGAGCAGTTCTTC.

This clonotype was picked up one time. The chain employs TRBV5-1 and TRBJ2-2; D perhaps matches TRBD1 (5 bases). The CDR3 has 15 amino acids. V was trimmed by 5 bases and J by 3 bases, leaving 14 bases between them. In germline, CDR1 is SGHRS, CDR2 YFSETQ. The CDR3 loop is CASRAGIMDTGELFF. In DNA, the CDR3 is TGCGCCAGCAGGGCAGGGATAATGGACACCGGGGAGCTGTTTTTT.

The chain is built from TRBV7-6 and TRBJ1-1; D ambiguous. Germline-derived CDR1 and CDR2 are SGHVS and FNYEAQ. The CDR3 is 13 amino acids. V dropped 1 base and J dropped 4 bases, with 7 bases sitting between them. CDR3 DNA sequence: TGTGCCAGCAGCTTAGGGGAGACCACTGAAGCTTTCTTT. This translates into CASSLGETTEAFF.

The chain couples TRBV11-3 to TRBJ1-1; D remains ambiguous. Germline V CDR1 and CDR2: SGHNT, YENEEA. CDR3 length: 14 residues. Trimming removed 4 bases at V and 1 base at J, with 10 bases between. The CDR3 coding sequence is TGTGCCAGCAGCTCACCTATGGCGAACACTGAAGCTTTCTTT. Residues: CASSSPMANTEAFF.

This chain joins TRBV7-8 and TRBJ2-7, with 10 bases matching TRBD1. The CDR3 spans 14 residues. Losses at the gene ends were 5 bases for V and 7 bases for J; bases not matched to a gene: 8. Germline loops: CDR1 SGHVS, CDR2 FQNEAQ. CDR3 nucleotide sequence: TGTGCCAGCAGCCTGGACAGGGGGGCGGAAGAGCAGTACTTC. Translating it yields CASSLDRGAEEQYF. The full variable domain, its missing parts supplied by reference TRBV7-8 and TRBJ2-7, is GAGVSQSPRYKVAKRGQDVALRCDPISGHVSLFWYQQALGQGPEFLTYFQNEAQLDKSGLPSDRFFAERPEGSVSTLKIQRTQQEDSAVYLCASSLDRGAEEQYFGPGTRLTVT.

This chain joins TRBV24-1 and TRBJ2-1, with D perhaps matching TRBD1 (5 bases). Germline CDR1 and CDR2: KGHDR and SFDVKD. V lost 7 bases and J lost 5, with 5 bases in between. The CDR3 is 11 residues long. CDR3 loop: CATRDNNEQFF. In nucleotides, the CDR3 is TGTGCCACCAGGGACAACAATGAGCAGTTCTTC.

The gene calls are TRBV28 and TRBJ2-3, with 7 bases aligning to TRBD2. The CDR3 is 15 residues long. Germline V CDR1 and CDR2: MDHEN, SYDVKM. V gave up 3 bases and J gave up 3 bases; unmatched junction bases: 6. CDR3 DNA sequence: TGTGCCAGCAGTTTGGGAGGGGCCGTTACAGATACGCAGTATTTT. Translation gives CASSLGGAVTDTQYF.

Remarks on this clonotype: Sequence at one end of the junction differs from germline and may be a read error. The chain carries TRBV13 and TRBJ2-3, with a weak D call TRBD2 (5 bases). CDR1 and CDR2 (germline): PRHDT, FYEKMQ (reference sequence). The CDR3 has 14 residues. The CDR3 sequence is CASRLEGGTDTQYF. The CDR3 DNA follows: TGTGCCAGCAGATTAGAGGGAGGCACAGATACGCAGTATTTT.

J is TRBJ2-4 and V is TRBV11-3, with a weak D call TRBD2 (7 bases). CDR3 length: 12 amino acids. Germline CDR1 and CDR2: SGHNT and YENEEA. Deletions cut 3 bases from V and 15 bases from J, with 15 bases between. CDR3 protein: CASSFFGGLAYF. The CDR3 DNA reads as TGTGCCAGCAGCTTCTTCGGGGGGCTGGCGTACTTC. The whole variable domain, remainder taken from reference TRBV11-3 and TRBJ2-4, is EAGVVQSPRYKIIEKKQPVAFWCNPISGHNTLYWYLQNLGQGPELLIRYENEEAVDDSQLPKDRFSAERLKGVDSTLKIQPAELGDSAVYLCASSFFGGLAYFGAGTRLSVL.

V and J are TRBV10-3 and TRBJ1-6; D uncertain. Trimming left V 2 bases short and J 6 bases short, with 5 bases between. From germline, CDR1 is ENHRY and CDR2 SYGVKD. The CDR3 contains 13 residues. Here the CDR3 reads CAISEGVNSPLHF. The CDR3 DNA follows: TGTGCCATCAGTGAGGGGGTTAATTCACCCCTCCACTTT.

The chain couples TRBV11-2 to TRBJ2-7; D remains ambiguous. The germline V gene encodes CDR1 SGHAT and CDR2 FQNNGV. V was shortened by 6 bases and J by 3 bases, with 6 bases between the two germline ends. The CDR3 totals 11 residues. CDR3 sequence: CASRQIYEQYF. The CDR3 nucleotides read TGTGCCAGCAGACAGATCTACGAGCAGTACTTC.

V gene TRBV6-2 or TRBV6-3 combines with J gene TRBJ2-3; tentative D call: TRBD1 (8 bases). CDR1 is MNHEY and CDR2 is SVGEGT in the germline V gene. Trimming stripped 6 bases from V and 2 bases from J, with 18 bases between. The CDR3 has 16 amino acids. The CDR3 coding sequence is TGTGCCAGCAGCGGGGGGACAGGACCCTACACAGATACGCAGTATTTT. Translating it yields CASSGGTGPYTDTQYF.